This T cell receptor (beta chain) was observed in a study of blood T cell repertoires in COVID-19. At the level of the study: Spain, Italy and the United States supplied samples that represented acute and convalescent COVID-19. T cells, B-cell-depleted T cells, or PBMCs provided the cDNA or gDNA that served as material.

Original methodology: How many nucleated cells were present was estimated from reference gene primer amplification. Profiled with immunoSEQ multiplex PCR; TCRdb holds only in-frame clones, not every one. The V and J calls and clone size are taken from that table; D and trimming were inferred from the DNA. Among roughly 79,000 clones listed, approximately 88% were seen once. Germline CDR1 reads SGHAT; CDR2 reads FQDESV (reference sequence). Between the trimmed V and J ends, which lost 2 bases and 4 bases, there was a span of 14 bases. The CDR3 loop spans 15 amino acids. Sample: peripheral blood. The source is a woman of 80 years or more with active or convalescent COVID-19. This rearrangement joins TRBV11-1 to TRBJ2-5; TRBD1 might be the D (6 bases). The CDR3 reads CASSLMSRGAETQYF. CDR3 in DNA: TGTGCCAGCAGCTTAATGTCCAGGGGCGCAGAGACCCAGTACTTC.